This TCR beta chain was captured in a study of long-term antiretroviral therapy in people with HIV. The germline V gene has CDR1 SGHNT and CDR2 YYREEE (reference sequence). Trimming cost V 4 bases and J 0 bases; bases outside gene matches: 3. The CDR3 runs 14 residues. With survey level as its setting, the immunoSEQ assay was v3.0. Assay used: immunoSEQ multiplex PCR; TCRdb lists only in-frame clones, some missing. The repertoire holds 38,000 or so clones, 75% to 90% seen once, with approximately 5.1% in the top ten. The V and J genes are TRBV5-4 and TRBJ1-1, with 7 bases identical to TRBD1. The TCR sequence derives from a man younger than 35 with HIV. This specimen consisted of unsorted PBMCs, obtained 1.5 years after starting antiretroviral therapy. The CDR3: CASSRQGLNTEAFF. The DNA for the CDR3 is TGTGCCAGCAGCCGACAGGGACTGAACACTGAAGCTTTCTTT. Variable domain in full (rest from reference TRBV5-4 and TRBJ1-1): ETGVTQSPTHLIKTRGQQVTLRCSSQSGHNTVSWYQQALGQGPQFIFQYYREEENGRGNFPPRFSGLQFPNYSSELNVNALELDDSALYLCASSRQGLNTEAFFGQGTRLTVV.